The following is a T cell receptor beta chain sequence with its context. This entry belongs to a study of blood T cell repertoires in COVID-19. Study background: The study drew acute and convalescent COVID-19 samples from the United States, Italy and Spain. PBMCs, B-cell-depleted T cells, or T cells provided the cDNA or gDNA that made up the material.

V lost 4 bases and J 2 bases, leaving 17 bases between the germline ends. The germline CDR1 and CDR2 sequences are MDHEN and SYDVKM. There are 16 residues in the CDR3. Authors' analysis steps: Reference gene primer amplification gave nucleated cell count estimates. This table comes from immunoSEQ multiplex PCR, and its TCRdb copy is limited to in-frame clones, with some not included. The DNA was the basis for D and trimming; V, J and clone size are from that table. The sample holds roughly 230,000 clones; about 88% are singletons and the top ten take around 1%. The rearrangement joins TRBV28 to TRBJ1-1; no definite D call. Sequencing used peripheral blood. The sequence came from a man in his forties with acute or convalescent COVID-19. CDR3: CASSSPGRVLNTEAFF. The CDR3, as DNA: TGTGCCAGCAGTTCACCCGGGAGGGTGTTAAACACTGAAGCTTTCTTT.